The TCR beta chain described here comes from a study of regulatory T cells in long-lasting Graves disease. Findings and limits, study-wide: Segments TRBV28, TRBJ1-2 and TRBJ2-5 showed preferential usage in persistent disease. Persistent patients shared under 3,000 public clonotypes among themselves. Newly diagnosed patients shared fewer, at approximately 970.

Relying on iRepertoire HTBI primers and Arm-PCR of CDR3 regions, the team built TCR beta libraries. Using its own MiXCR run on the multiplex PCR reads, TCRdb lists one record per CDR3 protein. The data show approximately 540,000 distinct CDR3 sequences, with 12% seen just once and roughly 8.2% held by the top ten. Time point here: newly diagnosed GD, antithyroid drugs for less than 3 months. RNA from PBMCs was the source of the TCR library. The EDTA tubes were filled with around 9.1 milliliters of drawn peripheral blood. CDR3 size: 14 residues. Germline V CDR1 and CDR2: SGHAT, FQNNGV. V was cut by 1 base and J by 0 bases, with 7 bases left in between. Note on this clonotype: The antigen is undetermined.

Another study also made use of these data, one on T cells in Graves' hyperthyroidism and ophthalmopathy. That work contributes: A set of HTBI primers served as the primers for a first-round RT-PCR of the TCR CDR3.

The specimen was peripheral blood mononuclear cells (PBMCs), collected at new diagnosis, from a patient treated with antithyroid drugs. The chain uses TRBV11-2 and TRBJ2-7; D remains unclear. This TCR was sampled from a woman in her twenties or thirties with Graves disease. The CDR3 DNA is TGTGCCAGCAGCTTAGGAAGGACCTCCTACGAGCAGTACTTC. The encoded protein is CASSLGRTSYEQYF.